The next 30 T cell receptor beta chains were all read from a single sample in a study of Ad26.COV2.S vaccination and SARS-CoV-2 variants. Treatment meaning: about 20 received Ad26.COV2.S at low or high dose, single or two shots; about five received placebo; per-sample allocation not given. The samples date from day 63 after the first vaccine or placebo injection. Generated by immunoSEQ multiplex PCR, the TCRdb table keeps only in-frame clones and is missing some. The repertoire includes around 450,000 clones, about nine tenths of them detected once, and roughly 1.7% sits in the top ten. Sequenced material: peripheral blood, taken in a trial of Ad26.COV2.S vaccine versus placebo. Every receptor here comes from a person aged 18-60 years who received the Ad26.COV2.S COVID-19 vaccine or a placebo.

The CDR3 reads CATRHPRTSGRALAYEQYF. CDR3 in DNA: TGTGCCACCCGACACCCCCGAACTAGCGGGAGGGCTCTAGCCTACGAGCAGTACTTC. The chain carries TRBV27 and TRBJ2-7, with TRBD2 identical over 13 bases. Trimming took 10 bases from V and 2 from J; bases not matched to a gene: 20. The germline gives CDR1 MNHEY, CDR2 SMNVEV (reference sequence). The CDR3 is made up of 19 amino acids.

This chain uses TRBV28 with TRBJ1-4; 7 nucleotides match TRBD1. The CDR3 covers 20 residues. Per the germline V gene, CDR1 is MDHEN and CDR2 is SYDVKM. The V gene end was trimmed by 4 bases and the J gene end by 8 bases; junction bases not matched to a gene: 25. This CDR3 reads CASSSYPSFVLSGGREKLFF. CDR3 sequence (DNA): TGTGCCAGCAGTTCCTACCCTTCGTTCGTCCTTTCAGGGGGTCGGGAAAAACTGTTTTTT.

This clone was counted a single time. The chain uses TRBV14 and TRBJ1-6; tentative D call: TRBD1 (6 bases). This CDR3 spans 13 amino acids. Between the trimmed V and J ends, which lost 4 bases and 11 bases, there was a span of 12 bases. Germline V gene lookup returns CDR1 SGHDN and CDR2 FVKESK. The CDR3 nucleotides are TGTGCCAGCAGCCTAGATGGACAGACACCCCTCCACTTT. It translates to CASSLDGQTPLHF. Looking up the rest from reference TRBV14 and TRBJ1-6 gives the full variable domain: EAGVTQFPSHSVIEKGQTVTLRCDPISGHDNLYWYRRVMGKEIKFLLHFVKESKQDESGMPNNRFLAERTGGTYSTLKVQPAELEDSGVYFCASSLDGQTPLHFGNGTRLTVT.

The chain links TRBV5-1 to TRBJ2-3; 7 bases are shared with TRBD2. Looked up from germline, CDR1 is SGHRS and CDR2 is YFSETQ. Trimming took 3 bases from V and 5 from J; bases not matched to a gene: 9. The CDR3 is made up of 15 amino acids. CDR3 nucleotides: TGCGCCAGCAGCTCAGGCGCGGGGGTGGTAGATACGCAGTATTTT. Amino acids: CASSSGAGVVDTQYF.

This clone occurred once. The chain couples TRBV5-8 to TRBJ2-3; 9 nucleotides agree with TRBD2. J lost 0 bases, V lost 2 bases, and 7 bases had no gene match. The CDR3 covers 17 residues. The germline CDR1 and CDR2 sequences are SGHTS and YDEGEE. This CDR3 reads CASSFKWTSASTDTQYF. The CDR3 DNA follows: TGTGCCAGCAGCTTCAAATGGACTAGCGCGAGCACAGATACGCAGTATTTT.

This clone has only one observation. The chain combines TRBV3-1 (or the pseudogene TRBV3-2) with TRBJ1-5; possibly TRBD1 for D (6 bases). CDR1 LGHDT and CDR2 YNNKEL come from the germline V gene (reference sequence). V was trimmed by 1 base and J by 3 bases, leaving 10 bases between them. The CDR3 loop spans 15 amino acids. The DNA for the CDR3 is TGTGCCAGCAGCCAAGGGGGGGGCCTCAATCAGCCCCAGCATTTT. Translated: CASSQGGGLNQPQHF.

This clone was seen a single time. V is TRBV9 and J is TRBJ1-2; weak D call: TRBD1 (5 bases). Germline V CDR1 and CDR2: SGDLS, YYNGEE. CDR3 length equals 15 residues. The V end was cut by 4 bases, the J end by 6 bases, with 19 bases between. CDR3 amino acids: CASSPGTGSKDGYTF. The CDR3 DNA sequence: TGTGCCAGCAGCCCCGGGACCGGGTCCAAAGATGGCTACACCTTC.

This clone has only a few counts. CDR3 nucleotides: TGTGCCAGCAGTTTTCGACCGACAGACTACGAGCAGTACTTC. This encodes CASSFRPTDYEQYF. The chain has TRBV27 and TRBJ2-7, with D possibly being TRBD1 (5 bases). V was shortened by 3 bases and J by 3 bases, with 12 bases between the two germline ends. The CDR3 spans 14 residues. The germline V gene encodes CDR1 MNHEY and CDR2 SMNVEV (reference sequence).

There are a few counts of this clone. The chain links TRBV28 to TRBJ1-5; no firm D call. The CDR3 spans 14 residues. With 2 bases removed from V and 6 bases from J, the gap between germline ends came to 11 bases. Germline values: CDR1 MDHEN, CDR2 SYDVKM. The CDR3 bases are TGTGCCAGCAGTTTAAGTTTGGGCAGTCAGCCCCAGCATTTT. As protein: CASSLSLGSQPQHF.

This chain connects TRBV7-9 to TRBJ2-5; 12 bases align to TRBD2. The germline V gene has CDR1 SEHNR and CDR2 FQNEAQ (reference sequence). The CDR3 totals 13 residues. With V trimmed by 8 bases and J by 5 bases, 3 bases remained unmatched. The CDR3 protein is CASGLAGGETQYF. Here the CDR3 DNA reads TGTGCCAGCGGTCTAGCGGGAGGGGAGACCCAGTACTTC.

This chain joins TRBV6-5 and TRBJ2-1, with D perhaps given as TRBD1 or TRBD2 (5 bases each). This CDR3 contains 11 residues. CDR1 and CDR2 from the germline V gene are MNHEY and SVGAGI. Between the trimmed V and J ends, which lost 5 bases and 12 bases, there was a span of 11 bases. The CDR3 spells CASSMGPSQFF. CDR3 DNA sequence: TGTGCCAGCAGTATGGGACCTTCGCAGTTCTTC.

This rearrangement joins TRBV5-1 to TRBJ1-3; 7 bases fit TRBD1. This CDR3 contains 21 residues. Germline V gene lookup returns CDR1 SGHRS and CDR2 YFSETQ. J gave up 1 base and V 2 bases, and 21 bases lay outside the gene matches. The CDR3 DNA reads as TGCGCCAGCAGCTTCTTCGTCGCGGCAGGGGGGTCGGAAAGGTCTGGAAACACCATATATTTT. This translates into CASSFFVAAGGSERSGNTIYF.

V and J are TRBV15 and TRBJ2-5; 7 bases are shared with TRBD2. The CDR3 totals 15 residues. Germline assignment: CDR1 LNHNV and CDR2 YYDKDF (reference sequence). V lost 5 bases and J lost 1; bases outside the gene matches: 7. The DNA for the CDR3 is TGTGCCACCAGCTCACCCGGACTAGTCCAAGAGACCCAGTACTTC. Translated: CATSSPGLVQETQYF.

The rearrangement links TRBV28 to TRBJ2-3; D may be TRBD1 or TRBD2 (7 bases each). Germline-derived CDR1 and CDR2 are MDHEN and SYDVKM. V shed 1 base and J shed 10 bases, with 18 bases lying between them. The CDR3 has 15 amino acids. The CDR3 sequence is CASSLSAGQLTSQYF. The DNA of the CDR3 is TGTGCCAGCAGTTTATCAGCGGGACAGCTCACGTCGCAGTATTTT.

This CDR3 reads CASSIAPGSSYNSPLHF. CDR3 DNA: TGTGCCAGTAGTATAGCTCCGGGGAGCTCCTATAATTCACCCCTCCACTTT. The chain links TRBV19 to TRBJ1-6; no definite D call. V dropped 1 base and J dropped 0 bases, with 10 bases sitting between them. The CDR3 is made up of 17 amino acids. Per the germline V gene, CDR1 is LNHDA and CDR2 is SQIVND (reference sequence).

The J gene is TRBJ1-3, the V gene TRBV6-5; D is ambiguous. In germline, CDR1 is MNHEY, CDR2 SVGAGI. The CDR3 is 16 amino acids. The germline V and J ends were trimmed by 0 bases and 0 bases, with 9 bases remaining between them. The DNA for the CDR3 is TGTGCCAGCAGTTACTCGCCTGCTAGCTCTGGAAACACCATATATTTT. Translation: CASSYSPASSGNTIYF.

The genes are TRBV2 and TRBJ1-1; no clear D gene. Germline-derived CDR1 and CDR2 are SNHLY and FYNNEI. The CDR3 totals 11 residues. V lost 10 bases and J 6 bases, leaving 12 bases between the germline ends. CDR3 bases: TGTGCCACCCGGGAACCCCCTGAAGCTTTCTTT. It specifies CATREPPEAFF.

The chain has TRBV5-1 and TRBJ1-1; D unclear. CDR3 length: 14 amino acids. Trimming took 1 base from V and 2 from J, leaving 9 bases between them. Germline-derived CDR1 and CDR2 are SGHRS and YFSETQ. CDR3 in DNA: TGCGCCAGCAGCTTGAGTCTGGTTAACACTGAAGCTTTCTTT. Its protein is CASSLSLVNTEAFF. The full variable domain, completed using reference TRBV5-1 and TRBJ1-1, is KAGVTQTPRYLIKTRGQQVTLSCSPISGHRSVSWYQQTPGQGLQFLFEYFSETQRNKGNFPGRFSGRQFSNSRSEMNVSTLELGDSALYLCASSLSLVNTEAFFGQGTRLTVV.

V gene TRBV28 combines with J gene TRBJ2-7; 12 bases are shared with TRBD2. The CDR3 spans 15 residues. The junction had 5 bases not matched to a gene; V was cut back by 5 bases and J by 3 bases. Per germline, CDR1 MDHEN and CDR2 SYDVKM. This chain's CDR3 is CASSPGTSGYYEQYF. The CDR3 bases are TGTGCCAGCAGTCCTGGGACTAGCGGGTACTACGAGCAGTACTTC.

The chain couples TRBV5-5 to TRBJ1-3; D unresolved. CDR3 length equals 15 residues. Germline CDR1 is SGHKS and CDR2 is YYEKEE (reference sequence). The germline V and J ends were trimmed by 0 bases and 4 bases, with 11 bases remaining between them. Written as DNA, the CDR3 is TGTGCCAGCAGCTTGGCCGAACAGCGCGGAAACACCATATATTTT. Translating it yields CASSLAEQRGNTIYF.

This chain joins TRBV27 and TRBJ2-3, with 8 positions matching TRBD1. Per the germline V gene, CDR1 is MNHEY and CDR2 is SMNVEV (reference sequence). Trimming removed 4 bases from V and 4 bases from J; junction bases left unmatched: 10. The CDR3 is 16 residues long. In DNA form, the CDR3 reads TGTGCCAGCAGTTCGCAGGGGGCGTTATTTCCAGATACGCAGTATTTT. It translates to CASSSQGALFPDTQYF.

This chain links TRBV15 with TRBJ2-5; D not resolved. The length of the CDR3 is 12 residues. V shed 8 bases and J shed 5 bases, with 12 bases lying between them. Per the germline V gene, CDR1 is LNHNV and CDR2 is YYDKDF (reference sequence). CDR3 loop: CATQALGETQYF. The CDR3 DNA reads TGTGCCACCCAAGCTTTAGGGGAGACCCAGTACTTC.

CDR3 protein: CASSFRGIQYF. CDR3 bases: TGTGCCAGCAGCTTCCGGGGTATCCAGTACTTC. The J gene is TRBJ2-5, the V gene TRBV5-5; D is perhaps TRBD2 (5 bases). Trimming removed 2 bases from V and 10 bases from J, with 9 bases in between. The germline V gene has CDR1 SGHKS and CDR2 YYEKEE (reference sequence). The CDR3 extends over 11 amino acids.

The genes are TRBV14 and TRBJ1-6, with no clear D. The germline gives CDR1 SGHDN, CDR2 FVKESK. The V end was cut by 4 bases, the J end by 6 bases, with 10 bases between. The CDR3 runs to 14 residues. CDR3 sequence reads: CASSRETINSPLHF. The CDR3 bases are TGTGCCAGCAGCCGAGAAACTATTAATTCACCCCTCCACTTT.

The chain carries TRBV7-3 and TRBJ2-1; 7 bases are a match to TRBD1. After removal of 3 bases from V and 7 bases from J, the junction contained 12 bases not matched to a gene. The germline gives CDR1 SGHTA, CDR2 FQGTGA. The CDR3 extends over 16 amino acids. The CDR3 loop is CASSLTRQGLSNEQFF. In DNA, the CDR3 is TGTGCCAGCAGCTTGACAAGACAGGGTCTTTCTAATGAGCAGTTCTTC.

This sequence joins TRBV28 and TRBJ1-1; a possible D gene is TRBD1 (5 bases). The CDR3 extends over 14 amino acids. Trimming removed 3 bases at V and 2 bases at J, with 10 bases between. Germline lookup yields CDR1 MDHEN and CDR2 SYDVKM. The DNA for the CDR3 is TGTGCCAGCAGTTTTCGGGGGTTCAACACTGAAGCTTTCTTT. It is translated as CASSFRGFNTEAFF.

A single count supports this clone. The genes are TRBV6-2 or TRBV6-3 and TRBJ1-2; the D gene is possibly TRBD1 (5 bases). Germline V CDR1 and CDR2: MNHEY, SVGEGT. The CDR3 runs 20 residues. V dropped 2 bases and J dropped 3 bases, with 28 bases sitting between them. DNA for the CDR3: TGTGCCAGCAGTTACACCCACCCGCCGGGACCGAATAAAAAACACTATGGCTACACCTTC. Translation gives CASSYTHPPGPNKKHYGYTF.

V and J are TRBV7-3 and TRBJ2-1; 10 bases agree with TRBD2. CDR1 and CDR2 (germline): SGHTA, FQGTGA. The J segment lost 3 bases and the V segment lost 5 bases, leaving 22 bases of the junction unmatched. This CDR3 contains 21 residues. CDR3 DNA: TGTGCCAGCAGCCTCGAGGCAGCTCCGAGCGTGGCTAGCGGGAGCTACAATGAGCAGTTCTTC. Protein sequence: CASSLEAAPSVASGSYNEQFF.

V usage is TRBV18 and J usage is TRBJ2-5; 7 positions match TRBD1. CDR3 size: 13 residues. The V gene's germline CDR1 is KGHSH and CDR2 LQKENI. J was trimmed by 3 bases and V by 6 bases; bases with no gene match: 4. The DNA for the CDR3 is TGTGCCAGCTCGCAACAGGGGAAAGAGACCCAGTACTTC. Translated, it gives CASSQQGKETQYF.

V gene TRBV9 combines with J gene TRBJ2-1, with TRBD1 identical over 8 bases. Trimming cost V 3 bases and J 10 bases; bases outside gene matches: 9. Germline values: CDR1 SGDLS, CDR2 YYNGEE. This CDR3 region has 14 residues. CDR3 sequence reads: CASSEGMTGVEQFF. CDR3 DNA: TGTGCCAGCAGCGAGGGGATGACAGGGGTCGAGCAGTTCTTC.